This T cell receptor (beta chain) was identified in a study of CD8 T cells in Susac syndrome. This clonotype was observed a handful of times. RNA totalling about 0.5 to 1 ug underwent reverse transcription with random hexamers. TCRdb processed the immunoSEQ multiplex PCR reads anew with MiXCR; each CDR3 protein has one entry. The sample has more than 250,000 distinct CDR3 sequences; around 90% are singletons. Germline V gene sequence: CDR1 MNHEY, CDR2 SVGAGI. V gave up 5 bases and J gave up 7 bases; unmatched junction bases: 5. The CDR3 totals 14 residues. This sequence originates from a human donor with multiple sclerosis. Sample: CD4+ T cells from PBMCs. The chain combines TRBV6-5 with TRBJ1-2, with 12 nucleotides matching TRBD1. The CDR3 protein is CASSRGTGGGGYTF. For the CDR3, the DNA is TGTGCCAGCAGTCGGGGGACAGGGGGCGGTGGCTACACCTTC.